This entry is about one T cell receptor beta chain. The clone's antigen remains unknown. There are no base qualities to consult, and no much larger clone falls within one base. Receptor amplification or capture employed the immunoSEQ multiplex PCR assay. DNA from the cultured, isolated CD4+ T cells was subjected to TCR beta CDR3 sequencing. The published analysis was carried out like this. Non-productive TCR sequences were discarded, and reads were trimmed to the CDR3 region, with only CDR3s of 7 or more amino acids retained. The MANAFEST web app was used to pick out antigen-specific clonotypes by comparing their expansion in peptide wells with that in reference cultures. Positive clones required FDR<0.05 expansion versus reference and all other wells, odds ratio above 5, and frequency above 0.1% in two replicate wells. A clonotype was defined as cross-reactive if the clonotype was significantly expanded both in SARS-CoV-2 spike wells and in at least one common cold coronavirus spike condition. CDR3 similarity was assessed by Levenshtein distance with the stringdist R package, and unrooted trees were built with ape in R 3.6.1. The immuneACCESS repertoire file appears here via TCRdb, limited to in-frame rearrangements. These files lack a portion of the clones; in checked studies, under half of the deficit traces to unresolved V genes, and the cause of the others is not known. That table furnishes V, J and clone size, whereas the DNA furnished D and trimming. The sample records tens of thousands of clones, roughly 80% of which are singletons. Of the sample, more than 2% falls within the top ten clones.

To identify antigen-specific CD4+ T cell clonotypes by their expansion, the ViraFEST assay first stimulated PBMC with viral peptide pools and then applied TCR sequencing. After less than 13 days of culture, CD4+ T cells were isolated with the EasySep CD4+ T cell isolation kit. The absence of prior SARS-CoV-2 infection in healthy vaccine recipients was confirmed by negative nucleocapsid antibodies before and after vaccination. About 2 million PBMC per well were cultured in IMDM with about 5% human AB serum, roughly 10 IU/ml IL-2 and gentamicin, plus 10 ug/ml peptides. Half of the culture medium was replaced with fresh IL-2-containing medium on days 3 and 7. Each peptide stimulation condition was cultured in triplicate wells unless otherwise noted. Using Ficoll-Paque Plus gradient centrifugation, PBMC were separated from whole blood and then either used fresh or cryopreserved at -140C. Overlapping peptide pools spanned the spike proteins of SARS-CoV-2 and the common cold coronaviruses HCoV-NL63, HCoV-OC43 and HCoV-229E. The QIAamp micro DNA kit was used to extract genomic DNA from the cultured CD4+ T cells.

This sample was included in a study of vaccination effects on CD4 cells after COVID-19 (dated by TCRdb to between 2020 and 2023). With regard to the full study: Each participant received two doses of an mRNA SARS-CoV-2 vaccine, either BNT162b2 or mRNA-1273. In both COVID-19 convalescent patients and infection-naive vaccine recipients, the study compared SARS-CoV-2 spike-specific CD4+ TCR repertoires from before mRNA vaccination with those from after it. The full study included 10 to 11 COVID-19 convalescent patients and a few SARS-CoV-2-naive healthy vaccine recipients. In the study, cultures from other donors were sequenced using the Oncomine TCR Beta short-read assay on an Illumina iSeq 100. The research as a whole found: In healthy vaccine recipients, vaccine-induced clones were almost all SARS-CoV-2 mono-reactive, with only 1 of 255 cross-reactive with common cold coronaviruses. Clones induced by infection and clones induced by vaccination both contracted markedly at late timepoints after vaccination, which fits with T cell responses waning over time. The study was limited by a small number of convalescent patients, and early post-infection timepoints were lacking.

This specimen was CD4+ T cells from PBMCs cultured with HCoV-229E spike peptides, taken before COVID-19 vaccination. This specimen's cell subset or site label, interpreted: HCoV-229E spike overlapping peptide pool stimulation. The origin of this receptor is a human donor who received a COVID-19 vaccine.

The DNA is TGCAGTGCTAGAGTTAATGCCGCCCAGTTCTTC. The encoded protein is CSARVNAAQFF. Rearrangement joined TRBV20-1 to TRBJ2-1; the D gene is unclear. The CDR1 and CDR2 encoded by the germline V gene (reference sequence) are DFQATT and SNEGSKA. From the cysteine up to the phenylalanine, the CDR3 has a length of 11 residues. The entry retains the CDR3 DNA only, 33 bases that are in frame from base 1. Trimming removed 1 base from V and 13 bases from J, leaving 11 bases between the germline ends.